This TCR beta chain was sequenced in a study of monozygotic twins with cystic fibrosis. Study-level information: Library input was three micrograms of fragmented DNA, with approximately 15 PCR cycles.

Profiled with immunoSEQ multiplex PCR; TCRdb holds only in-frame clones, not every one. The sample has around 14,000 clones, about 88% seen once. V lost 7 bases and J 4 bases, leaving 12 bases between the germline ends. Germline CDR1 SNHLY, CDR2 FYNNEI. This CDR3 spans 13 amino acids. The clonotype originates from a boy aged 5 to 17 with cystic fibrosis. V usage is TRBV2 and J usage is TRBJ2-3, with D perhaps TRBD1 (6 bases). The sequencing input was blood. The CDR3 DNA reads TGTGCCAGCACCGGACAGTTGGCAGATACGCAGTATTTT. It encodes CASTGQLADTQYF.